Listed below are T cell receptor beta chains from one sample, sequenced in a study of blood T cell repertoires in COVID-19. Assay used: immunoSEQ multiplex PCR; TCRdb lists only in-frame clones, some missing. The profile covers around 460,000 clones, with 70% to 90% appearing a single time and about 0.91% taken by the ten largest. The material sequenced was peripheral blood. The receptors stem from a man in his late teens or twenties with COVID-19, enrolled during active disease. Both conserved end residues are part of each CDR3. The order of the fields is clone size, J gene, V gene, D gene, CDR3 DNA, CDR3 protein. D genes are given only for firm matches. Size is omitted from some rows. Given values are once, few, many or a class for expanded clones.

size: -
J: TRBJ1-2
V: TRBV30
D: -
DNA: TGTGCCTTTGATACCCCCGGCTGGGTGAGGGGCTACACCTTC
CDR3: CAFDTPGWVRGYTF

size: -
J: TRBJ1-5
V: TRBV30
D: -
DNA: TGTGCCTGGAGCGCGGGATTGGGCAATCAGCCCCAGCATTTT
CDR3: CAWSAGLGNQPQHF

size: -
J: TRBJ2-1
V: TRBV4-2
D: -
DNA: TGTGCCAGCGGAACGGGTTTGTACAATGAGCAGTTCTTC
CDR3: CASGTGLYNEQFF

size: -
J: TRBJ1-6
V: TRBV7-9
D: -
DNA: TGTGCCAGCAGAGAGGGAAGTATCTCCTATAATTCACCCCTCCACTTT
CDR3: CASREGSISYNSPLHF

size: -
J: TRBJ2-5
V: TRBV9
D: TRBD1
DNA: TGTGCCAGCAGCGCGGGACAGGGGGTACGAGAGACCCAGTACTTC
CDR3: CASSAGQGVRETQYF

size: -
J: TRBJ2-2
V: TRBV4-2
D: TRBD2
DNA: TGTGCCAGCAGCCAAGGCGAGGCGGGGGGGACCGGGGAGCTGTTTTTT
CDR3: CASSQGEAGGTGELFF

size: -
J: TRBJ2-7
V: TRBV2
D: -
DNA: TGTGCCAGCAGTCCGGGACAAACCTACGAGCAGTACTTC
CDR3: CASSPGQTYEQYF

size: once
J: TRBJ1-6
V: TRBV27
D: TRBD1
DNA: TGTGCCAGCAGCCGCCGACAGGGCGGTTCGAATTCACCCCTCCACTTT
CDR3: CASSRRQGGSNSPLHF

size: -
J: TRBJ1-5
V: TRBV6-5
D: -
DNA: TGTGCCAGCAGGCCAACCGCAGGGGGCAATCAGCCCCAGCATTTT
CDR3: CASRPTAGGNQPQHF

size: -
J: TRBJ2-7
V: TRBV19
D: TRBD2
DNA: TGTGCCATGACTAGCGGGACCGTCGAGCAGTACTTC
CDR3: CAMTSGTVEQYF

size: -
J: TRBJ2-3
V: TRBV5-8
D: -
DNA: TGTGCCAGCAGCTTGGGGCAGAGCACAGATACGCAGTATTTT
CDR3: CASSLGQSTDTQYF

size: -
J: TRBJ1-1
V: TRBV2
D: -
DNA: TGTGCCAGCATGGACAGATACACTGAAGCTTTCTTT
CDR3: CASMDRYTEAFF

size: -
J: TRBJ1-1
V: TRBV3-1/TRBV3-2
D: -
DNA: TGTGCCAGCAGCCTGGGCCCGAACACTGAAGCTTTCTTT
CDR3: CASSLGPNTEAFF

size: -
J: TRBJ2-1
V: TRBV7-9
D: TRBD2
DNA: TGTGCCAGCAGCGCGAGGATGGCGGGGGAGTACAATGAGCAGTTCTTC
CDR3: CASSARMAGEYNEQFF

size: -
J: TRBJ2-5
V: TRBV5-1
D: -
DNA: TGCGCCAGCAGCTTTTTTCCAGGTTCTGAGACCCAGTACTTC
CDR3: CASSFFPGSETQYF

size: -
J: TRBJ2-3
V: TRBV5-1
D: -
DNA: TGCGCCAGCAGTTACTCCTACACAGATACGCAGTATTTT
CDR3: CASSYSYTDTQYF

size: once
J: TRBJ2-1
V: TRBV24-1
D: TRBD2
DNA: TGTGCCACCAGTGACTCGAGCATTGGGACTACCGACAATGAGCAGTTCTTC
CDR3: CATSDSSIGTTDNEQFF

size: many
J: TRBJ2-3
V: TRBV3-1/TRBV3-2
D: -
DNA: TGTGCCAGCAGCCAAGGAGCGTTCACAGATACGCAGTATTTT
CDR3: CASSQGAFTDTQYF

size: -
J: TRBJ2-5
V: TRBV19
D: -
DNA: TGTGCCAGTAGTATCTCTCAAGAGACCCAGTACTTC
CDR3: CASSISQETQYF

size: -
J: TRBJ2-7
V: TRBV27
D: TRBD1
DNA: TGTGCCAGCAGTTTAGTGGGACAGGGGTCCTACGAGCAGTACTTC
CDR3: CASSLVGQGSYEQYF

size: once
J: TRBJ1-1
V: TRBV14
D: -
DNA: TGTGCCAGCAGCCTCGGGCGGGGAATTTATGAAGCTTTCTTT
CDR3: CASSLGRGIYEAFF

size: -
J: TRBJ2-2
V: TRBV29-1
D: -
DNA: TGCAGCGTGTGGGCGTTAGACGGGGAGCTGTTTTTT
CDR3: CSVWALDGELFF

size: -
J: TRBJ2-1
V: TRBV5-1
D: TRBD1
DNA: TGCGCCAGCAGCTTTACAGGGGCCTACAATGAGCAGTTCTTC
CDR3: CASSFTGAYNEQFF